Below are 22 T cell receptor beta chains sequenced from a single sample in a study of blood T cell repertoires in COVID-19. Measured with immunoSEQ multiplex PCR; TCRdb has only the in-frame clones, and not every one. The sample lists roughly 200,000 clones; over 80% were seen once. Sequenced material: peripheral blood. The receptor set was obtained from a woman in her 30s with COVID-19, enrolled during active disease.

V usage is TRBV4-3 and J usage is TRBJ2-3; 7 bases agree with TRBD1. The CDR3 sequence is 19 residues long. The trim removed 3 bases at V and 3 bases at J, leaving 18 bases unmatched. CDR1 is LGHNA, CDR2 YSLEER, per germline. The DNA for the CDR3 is TGCGCCAGCAGCCACCTCTACTCGACCATTAGGGGGCGAACAGATACGCAGTATTTT. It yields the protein CASSHLYSTIRGRTDTQYF.

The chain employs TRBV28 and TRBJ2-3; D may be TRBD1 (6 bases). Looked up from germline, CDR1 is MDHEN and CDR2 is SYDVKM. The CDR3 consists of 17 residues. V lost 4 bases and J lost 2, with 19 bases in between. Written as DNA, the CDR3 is TGTGCCAGCAGTTCCTTAAAGACAGGCCAGCACACAGATACGCAGTATTTT. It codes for CASSSLKTGQHTDTQYF.

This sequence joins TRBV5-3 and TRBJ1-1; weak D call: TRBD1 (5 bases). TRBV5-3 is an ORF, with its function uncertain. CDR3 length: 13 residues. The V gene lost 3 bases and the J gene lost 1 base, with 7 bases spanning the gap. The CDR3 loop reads CARSSTGNTEAFF. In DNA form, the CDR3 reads TGTGCCAGAAGCTCCACAGGGAACACTGAAGCTTTCTTT.

The CDR3 protein is CASSQTGVQPQHF. The CDR3 DNA follows: TGTGCCAGCAGCCAGACAGGGGTGCAGCCCCAGCATTTT. The chain employs TRBV6-6 and TRBJ1-5, with TRBD1 identical over 8 bases. The junction had 5 bases not matched to a gene; V was cut back by 6 bases and J by 7 bases. Per the germline V gene, CDR1 is MNHNY and CDR2 is SVGAGI (reference sequence). This CDR3 has 13 residues.

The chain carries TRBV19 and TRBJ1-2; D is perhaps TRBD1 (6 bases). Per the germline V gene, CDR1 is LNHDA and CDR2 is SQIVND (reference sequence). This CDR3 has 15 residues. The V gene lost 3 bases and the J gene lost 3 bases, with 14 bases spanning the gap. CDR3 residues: CASSISGTKDYGYTF. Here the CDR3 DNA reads TGTGCCAGTAGTATCAGCGGGACAAAGGACTATGGCTACACCTTC.

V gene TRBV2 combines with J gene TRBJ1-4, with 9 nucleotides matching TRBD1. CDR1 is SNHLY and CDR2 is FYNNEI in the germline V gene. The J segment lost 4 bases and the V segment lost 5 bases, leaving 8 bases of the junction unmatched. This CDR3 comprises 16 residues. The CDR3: CASSKRTGADNEKLFF. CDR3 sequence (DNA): TGTGCCAGCAGTAAAAGGACAGGGGCTGATAATGAAAAACTGTTTTTT.

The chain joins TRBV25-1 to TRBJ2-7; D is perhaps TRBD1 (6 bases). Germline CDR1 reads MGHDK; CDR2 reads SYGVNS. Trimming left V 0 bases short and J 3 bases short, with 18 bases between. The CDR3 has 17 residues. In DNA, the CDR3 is TGTGCCAGCAGTGAATATTCCGTAGAGGGGGTCCACTACGAGCAGTACTTC. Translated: CASSEYSVEGVHYEQYF.

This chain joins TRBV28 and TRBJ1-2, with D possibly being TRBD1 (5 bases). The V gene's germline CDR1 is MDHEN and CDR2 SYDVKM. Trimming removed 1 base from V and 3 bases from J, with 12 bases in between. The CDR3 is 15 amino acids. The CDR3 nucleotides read TGTGCCAGCAGTTTATCCCAACAGGTCTACTATGGCTACACCTTC. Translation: CASSLSQQVYYGYTF.

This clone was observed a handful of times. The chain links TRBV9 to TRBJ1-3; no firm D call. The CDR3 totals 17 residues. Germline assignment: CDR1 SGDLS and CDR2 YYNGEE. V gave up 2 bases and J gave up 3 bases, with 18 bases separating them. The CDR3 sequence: CASSVTGEALSGNTIYF. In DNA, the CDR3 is TGTGCCAGCAGCGTCACCGGGGAGGCGCTGAGTGGAAACACCATATATTTT.

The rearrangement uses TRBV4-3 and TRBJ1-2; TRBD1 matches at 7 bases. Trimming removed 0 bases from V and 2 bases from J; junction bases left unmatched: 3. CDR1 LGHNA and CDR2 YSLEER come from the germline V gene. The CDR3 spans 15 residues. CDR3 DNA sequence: TGCGCCAGCAGCCAAGACCCGGGACAGAACTATGGCTACACCTTC. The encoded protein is CASSQDPGQNYGYTF.

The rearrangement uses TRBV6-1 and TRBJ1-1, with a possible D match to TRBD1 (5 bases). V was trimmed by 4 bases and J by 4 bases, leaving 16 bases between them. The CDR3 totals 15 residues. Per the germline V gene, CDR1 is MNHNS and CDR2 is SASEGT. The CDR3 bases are TGTGCCAGCAGTGGTCCCGGGACTACCCTCACTGAAGCTTTCTTT. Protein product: CASSGPGTTLTEAFF.

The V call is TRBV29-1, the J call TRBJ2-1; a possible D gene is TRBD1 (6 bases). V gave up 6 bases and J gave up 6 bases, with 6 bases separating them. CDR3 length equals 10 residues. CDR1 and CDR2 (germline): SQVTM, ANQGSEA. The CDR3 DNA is TGCAGCGTAGGGGGCAATGAGCAGTTCTTC. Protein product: CSVGGNEQFF.

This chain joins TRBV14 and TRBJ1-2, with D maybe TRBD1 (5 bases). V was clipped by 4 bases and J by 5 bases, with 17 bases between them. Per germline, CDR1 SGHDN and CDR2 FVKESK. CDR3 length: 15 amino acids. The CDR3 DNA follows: TGTGCCAGCAGCCGCAGGACCGGGACTTCATATGGCTACACCTTC. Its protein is CASSRRTGTSYGYTF.

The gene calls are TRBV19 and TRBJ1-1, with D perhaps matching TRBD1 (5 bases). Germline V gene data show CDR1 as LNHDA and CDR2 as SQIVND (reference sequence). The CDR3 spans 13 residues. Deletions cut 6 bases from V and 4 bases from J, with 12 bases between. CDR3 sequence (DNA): TGTGCCAGTAGCAGCATGGGGGGCACTGAAGCTTTCTTT. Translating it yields CASSSMGGTEAFF.

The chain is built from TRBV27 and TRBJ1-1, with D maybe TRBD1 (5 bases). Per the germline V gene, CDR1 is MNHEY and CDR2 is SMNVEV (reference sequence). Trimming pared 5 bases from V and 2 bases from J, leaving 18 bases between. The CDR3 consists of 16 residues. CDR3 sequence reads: CASSPSRAQRNTEAFF. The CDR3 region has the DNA TGTGCCAGCAGTCCCTCCAGGGCCCAACGAAACACTGAAGCTTTCTTT.

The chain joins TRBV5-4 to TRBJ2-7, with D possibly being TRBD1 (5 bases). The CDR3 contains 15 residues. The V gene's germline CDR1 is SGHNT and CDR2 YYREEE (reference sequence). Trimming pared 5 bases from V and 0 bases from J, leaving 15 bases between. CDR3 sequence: CASSFQGSPSYEQYF. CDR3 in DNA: TGTGCCAGCAGTTTCCAGGGTAGTCCCTCCTACGAGCAGTACTTC.

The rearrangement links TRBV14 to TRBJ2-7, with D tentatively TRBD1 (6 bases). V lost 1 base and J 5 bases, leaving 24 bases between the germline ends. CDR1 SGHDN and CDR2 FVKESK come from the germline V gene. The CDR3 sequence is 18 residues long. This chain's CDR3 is CASSQARQAHFKKDEQYF. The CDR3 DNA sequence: TGTGCCAGCAGCCAAGCCCGACAGGCTCATTTTAAGAAGGACGAGCAGTACTTC.

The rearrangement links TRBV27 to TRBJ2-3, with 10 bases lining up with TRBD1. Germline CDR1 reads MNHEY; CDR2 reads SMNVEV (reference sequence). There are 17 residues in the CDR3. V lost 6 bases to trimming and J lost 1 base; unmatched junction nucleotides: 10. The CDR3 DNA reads TGTGCCAGCAGCCTTTTGGGGACAGGGGAGGGCACAGATACGCAGTATTTT. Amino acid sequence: CASSLLGTGEGTDTQYF.

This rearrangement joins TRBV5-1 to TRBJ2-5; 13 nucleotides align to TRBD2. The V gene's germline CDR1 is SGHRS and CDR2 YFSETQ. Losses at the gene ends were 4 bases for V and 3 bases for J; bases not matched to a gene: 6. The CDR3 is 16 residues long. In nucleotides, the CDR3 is TGCGCCAGCAGCAGGCTGACTAGCGGGGGGAAAGAGACCCAGTACTTC. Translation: CASSRLTSGGKETQYF.

CDR3 DNA sequence: TGCGCCAGCAGCCAAGAAATGTCAGGGGTCGGTCAGCCCCAGCATTTT. This sequence encodes CASSQEMSGVGQPQHF. J is TRBJ1-5 and V is TRBV4-3; perhaps TRBD1 as D (6 bases). The germline V and J ends were trimmed by 0 bases and 6 bases, with 15 bases remaining between them. Germline V gene lookup returns CDR1 LGHNA and CDR2 YSLEER. The CDR3 extends over 16 amino acids.

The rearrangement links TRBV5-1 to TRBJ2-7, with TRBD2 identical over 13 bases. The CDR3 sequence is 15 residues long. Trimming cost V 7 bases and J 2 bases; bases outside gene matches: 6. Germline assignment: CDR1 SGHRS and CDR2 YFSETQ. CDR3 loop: CASSYGTSGTYEQYF. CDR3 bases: TGCGCCAGCTCCTATGGGACTAGCGGGACCTACGAGCAGTACTTC.

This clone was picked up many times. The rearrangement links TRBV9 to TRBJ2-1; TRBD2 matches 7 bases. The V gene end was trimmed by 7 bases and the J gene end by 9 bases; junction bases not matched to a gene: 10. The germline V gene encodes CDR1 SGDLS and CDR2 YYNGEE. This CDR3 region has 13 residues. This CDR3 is CASVSGEGGEQFF. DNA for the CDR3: TGTGCCAGCGTCAGCGGGGAAGGCGGTGAGCAGTTCTTC. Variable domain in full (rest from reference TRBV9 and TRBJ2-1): DSGVTQTPKHLITATGQRVTLRCSPRSGDLSVYWYQQSLDQGLQFLIQYYNGEERAKGNILERFSAQQFPDLHSELNLSSLELGDSALYFCASVSGEGGEQFFGPGTRLTVL.